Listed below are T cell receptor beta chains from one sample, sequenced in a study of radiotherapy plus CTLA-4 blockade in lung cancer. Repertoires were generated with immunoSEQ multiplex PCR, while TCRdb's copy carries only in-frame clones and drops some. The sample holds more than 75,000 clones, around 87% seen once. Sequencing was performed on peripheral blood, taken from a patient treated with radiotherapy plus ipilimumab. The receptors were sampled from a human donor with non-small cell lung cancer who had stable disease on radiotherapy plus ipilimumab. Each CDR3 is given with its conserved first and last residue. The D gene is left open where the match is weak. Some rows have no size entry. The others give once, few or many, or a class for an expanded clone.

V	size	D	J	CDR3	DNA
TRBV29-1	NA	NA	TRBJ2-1	CSARDYSYNEQFF	TGCAGCGCCAGGGATTACTCCTACAATGAGCAGTTCTTC
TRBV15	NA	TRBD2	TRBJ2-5	CATSRDRTSGRRKGETQYF	TGTGCCACCAGCAGAGATAGGACTAGCGGGAGAAGGAAGGGAGAGACCCAGTACTTC
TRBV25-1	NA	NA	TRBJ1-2	CASSDWDPLLGYTF	TGTGCCAGCAGTGATTGGGACCCTTTGCTTGGCTACACCTTC
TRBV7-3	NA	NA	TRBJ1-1	CASSLRTLNTEAFF	TGTGCCAGCAGCTTAAGGACATTGAACACTGAAGCTTTCTTT
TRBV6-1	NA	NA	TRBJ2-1	CATIQGPLTYNEQFF	TGTGCCACCATACAGGGTCCCCTTACCTACAATGAGCAGTTCTTC
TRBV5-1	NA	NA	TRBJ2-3	CASSFSTDTQYF	TGCGCCAGCAGCTTTAGCACAGATACGCAGTATTTT
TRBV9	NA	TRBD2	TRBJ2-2	CASSRSGGAGAGTGELFF	TGTGCCAGCAGCCGATCCGGGGGGGCGGGAGCTGGCACCGGGGAGCTGTTTTTT
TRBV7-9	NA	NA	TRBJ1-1	CASSFGGNTEAFF	TGTGCCAGCAGCTTTGGAGGGAACACTGAAGCTTTCTTT
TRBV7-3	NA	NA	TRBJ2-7	CASSPQVSSYEQYF	TGTGCCAGCAGCCCCCAGGTCAGCTCCTACGAGCAGTACTTC
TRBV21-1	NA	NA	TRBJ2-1	CASSKVRLAGGSYNEQFF	TGTGCCAGCAGCAAAGTTAGACTAGCGGGAGGGTCCTACAATGAGCAGTTCTTC
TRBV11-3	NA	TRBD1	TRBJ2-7	CASSLGNPTGGEQYF	TGTGCCAGCAGCTTAGGGAACCCGACAGGGGGCGAGCAGTACTTC
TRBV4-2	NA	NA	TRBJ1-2	CASSQVTANYGYTF	TGTGCCAGCAGCCAAGTTACAGCTAACTATGGCTACACCTTC
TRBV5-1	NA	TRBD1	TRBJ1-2	CASSRGQGAEGYTF	TGCGCCAGCAGCCGGGGACAGGGGGCAGAGGGCTACACCTTC
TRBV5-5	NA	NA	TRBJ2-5	CASSLVGVQETQYF	TGTGCCAGCAGCTTGGTAGGTGTCCAAGAGACCCAGTACTTC
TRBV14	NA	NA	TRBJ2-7	CASSQGGGGRKDQYF	TGTGCCAGCAGCCAAGGGGGAGGGGGCCGGAAAGATCAGTACTTC
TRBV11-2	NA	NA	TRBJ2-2	CASSLGGPGELFF	TGTGCCAGCAGCCTAGGGGGGCCCGGGGAGCTGTTTTTT
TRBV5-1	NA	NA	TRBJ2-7	CASSRDNSYEQYF	TGCGCCAGCAGCCGGGACAACTCCTACGAGCAGTACTTC
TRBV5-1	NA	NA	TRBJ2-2	CASSFPNTGELFF	TGCGCCAGCAGCTTCCCGAACACCGGGGAGCTGTTTTTT
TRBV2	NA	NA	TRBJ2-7	CASSETGGRASYEQYF	TGTGCCAGCAGTGAAACCGGGGGCAGAGCCTCCTACGAGCAGTACTTC
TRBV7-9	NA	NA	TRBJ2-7	CASRHDSYEQYF	TGTGCCAGCAGACACGACAGCTACGAGCAGTACTTC
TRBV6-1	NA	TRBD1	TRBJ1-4	CASSERFRDREVTNEKLFF	TGTGCCAGCAGTGAACGATTTCGGGACAGGGAAGTCACTAATGAAAAACTGTTTTTT
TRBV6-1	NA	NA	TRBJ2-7	CASTLGESYEQYF	TGTGCCAGCACTTTGGGGGAGTCCTACGAGCAGTACTTC
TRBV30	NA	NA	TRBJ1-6	CAWGLGTGNSPLHF	TGTGCCTGGGGCCTCGGGACGGGTAATTCACCCCTCCACTTT
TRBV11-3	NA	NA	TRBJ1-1	CASSLALNTEAFF	TGTGCCAGCAGCTTAGCACTAAACACTGAAGCTTTCTTT
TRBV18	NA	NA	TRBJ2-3	CASSPDRLLRVTDTQYF	TGTGCCAGCTCACCGGATAGGCTCCTCAGAGTCACAGATACGCAGTATTTT
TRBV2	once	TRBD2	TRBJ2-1	CASSGTRAGGRNEQFF	TGTGCCAGCAGTGGAACGAGGGCGGGGGGGCGCAATGAGCAGTTCTTC
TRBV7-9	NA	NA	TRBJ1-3	CASSLTGLYGNTIYF	TGTGCCAGCAGCTTAACGGGTCTCTATGGAAACACCATATATTTT
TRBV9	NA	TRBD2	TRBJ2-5	CASSPLGGRAQETQYF	TGTGCCAGCAGCCCCCTTGGCGGGAGAGCGCAAGAGACCCAGTACTTC
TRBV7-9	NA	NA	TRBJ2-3	CASSSGTGTDTQYF	TGTGCCAGCAGCTCCGGGACCGGCACAGATACGCAGTATTTT
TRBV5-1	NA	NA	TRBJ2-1	CASSLVGGSRVPRNNEQFF	TGCGCCAGCAGCTTGGTAGGAGGAAGCCGCGTACCAAGAAACAATGAGCAGTTCTTC
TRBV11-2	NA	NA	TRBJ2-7	CASSPLNRASTYEQYF	TGTGCCAGCAGCCCTCTCAACAGGGCCTCTACCTACGAGCAGTACTTC
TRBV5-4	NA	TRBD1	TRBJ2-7	CASSLGGDRAYEQYF	TGTGCCAGCAGCTTGGGAGGTGACAGGGCCTACGAGCAGTACTTC
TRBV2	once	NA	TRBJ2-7	CARGEGRGGYEQYF	TGTGCCAGAGGGGAAGGCCGAGGAGGCTACGAGCAGTACTTC
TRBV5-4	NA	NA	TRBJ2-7	CASSLVGGTYEQYF	TGTGCCAGCAGCTTGGTCGGGGGTACCTACGAGCAGTACTTC
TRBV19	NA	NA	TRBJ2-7	CASSMGLAGGDEQYF	TGTGCCAGTAGTATGGGACTGGCAGGGGGGGACGAGCAGTACTTC
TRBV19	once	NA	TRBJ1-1	CASSTFGGTEAFF	TGTGCCAGTAGTACTTTCGGGGGCACTGAAGCTTTCTTT
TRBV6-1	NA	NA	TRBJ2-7	CASSVSFTYEQYF	TGTGCCAGCAGTGTATCGTTCACCTACGAGCAGTACTTC
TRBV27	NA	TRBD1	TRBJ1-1	CASSTQGENTEAFF	TGTGCCAGCAGCACACAGGGGGAGAACACTGAAGCTTTCTTT
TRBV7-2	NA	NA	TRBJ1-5	CASSLGTVGQPQHF	TGTGCCAGCAGCTTAGGGACCGTCGGGCAGCCCCAGCATTTT
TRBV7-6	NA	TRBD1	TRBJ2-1	CASSFTGQGSGYEQFF	TGTGCCAGCAGCTTTACAGGACAGGGATCTGGTTATGAGCAGTTCTTC
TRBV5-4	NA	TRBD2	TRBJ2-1	CASSSGTSGDNEQFF	TGTGCCAGCAGCTCTGGGACTAGCGGGGACAATGAGCAGTTCTTC
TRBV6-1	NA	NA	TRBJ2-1	CASSWDGNNEQFF	TGTGCCAGCAGTTGGGACGGAAACAATGAGCAGTTCTTC
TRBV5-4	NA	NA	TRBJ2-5	CASSAGPGGQETQYF	TGTGCCAGCAGCGCGGGACCCGGGGGCCAAGAGACCCAGTACTTC
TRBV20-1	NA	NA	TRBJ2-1	CSARPGSRQFF	TGCAGTGCTAGACCGGGGTCTAGACAGTTCTTC
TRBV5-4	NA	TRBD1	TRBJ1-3	CASSLSGGLGNTIYF	TGTGCCAGCAGCTTGTCAGGGGGGCTTGGAAACACCATATATTTT
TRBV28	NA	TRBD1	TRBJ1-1	CASSPQGADEAFF	TGTGCCAGCAGTCCACAGGGGGCTGACGAAGCTTTCTTT
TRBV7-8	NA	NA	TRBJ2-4	CASSLGGGKNIQYF	TGTGCCAGCAGCTTAGGGGGAGGCAAAAACATTCAGTACTTC
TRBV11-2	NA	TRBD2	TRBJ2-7	CASSPSILAGGLSYEQYF	TGTGCCAGCTCCCCTAGCATCCTAGCGGGAGGGTTATCCTACGAGCAGTACTTC
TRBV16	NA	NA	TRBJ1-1	CASSLNRMNTEAFF	TGTGCCAGCAGCTTGAACAGGATGAACACTGAAGCTTTCTTT
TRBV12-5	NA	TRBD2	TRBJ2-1	CASGLAGTSGHYNEQFF	TGTGCTAGTGGTTTGGCTGGGACTAGCGGGCATTACAATGAGCAGTTCTTC
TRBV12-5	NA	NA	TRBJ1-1	CASGWDGWNTEAFF	TGTGCTAGTGGTTGGGACGGATGGAACACTGAAGCTTTCTTT
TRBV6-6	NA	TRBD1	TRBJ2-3	CASSYEVGDRGVYF	TGTGCCAGCAGTTACGAAGTTGGGGACAGGGGAGTATATTTT